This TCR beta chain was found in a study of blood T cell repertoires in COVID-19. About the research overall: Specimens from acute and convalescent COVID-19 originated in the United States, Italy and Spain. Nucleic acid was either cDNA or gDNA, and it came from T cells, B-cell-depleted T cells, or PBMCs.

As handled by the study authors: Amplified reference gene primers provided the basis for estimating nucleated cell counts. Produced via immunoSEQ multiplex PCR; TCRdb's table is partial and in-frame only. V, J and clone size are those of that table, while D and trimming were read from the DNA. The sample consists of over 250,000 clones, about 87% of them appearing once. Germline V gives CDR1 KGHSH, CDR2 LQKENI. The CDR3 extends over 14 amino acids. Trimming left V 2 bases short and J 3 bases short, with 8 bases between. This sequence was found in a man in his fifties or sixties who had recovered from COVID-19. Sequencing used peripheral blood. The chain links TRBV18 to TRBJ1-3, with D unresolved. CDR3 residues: CASSPGGVGNTIYF. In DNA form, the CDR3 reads TGTGCCAGCTCACCAGGCGGAGTTGGAAACACCATATATTTT. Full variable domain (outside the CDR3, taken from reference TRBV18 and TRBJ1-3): NAGVMQNPRHLVRRRGQEARLRCSPMKGHSHVYWYRQLPEEGLKFMVYLQKENIIDESGMPKERFSAEFPKEGPSILRIQQVVRGDSAAYFCASSPGGVGNTIYFGEGSWLTVV.